These 15 T cell receptor beta chains came from one sample sequenced in a study of vaccination and CD4 T cells after COVID-19. Treatment of the sample: approximately 10-day PBMC culture with coronavirus spike peptide pools or control peptides (ViraFEST assay). The antigens of these receptors remain unknown. The Oncomine TCR Beta short-read assay was applied to DNA of cultured CD4+ T cells. Using its own MiXCR run on the PCR reads, TCRdb lists one record per CDR3 protein. Among roughly 21,000 distinct CDR3 sequences listed, approximately 65% were seen once. Here the sequenced sample was CD4+ T cells from blood, cultured in vitro, taken before SARS-CoV-2 vaccination. These receptors were taken from a human donor who received a COVID-19 vaccine.

DNA of the CDR3: TGTGCCAGCAGCTTGGTACGGACAAATCAGCCCCAGCATTTT. It codes for CASSLVRTNQPQHF. J is TRBJ1-5 and V is TRBV7-8; TRBD1 is a possible D gene (5 bases). CDR1 and CDR2 (germline): SGHVS, FQNEAQ. This CDR3 comprises 14 residues. Trimming cost V 3 bases and J 4 bases, with 10 bases left between them. The full variable domain, in which reference TRBV7-8 and TRBJ1-5 provide the parts outside the CDR3, is GAGVSQSPRYKVAKRGQDVALRCDPISGHVSLFWYQQALGQGPEFLTYFQNEAQLDKSGLPSDRFFAERPEGSVSTLKIQRTQQEDSAVYLCASSLVRTNQPQHFGDGTRLSIL.

This chain uses TRBV20-1 with TRBJ2-5; the D gene is possibly TRBD2 (5 bases). This CDR3 is built from 13 residues. From germline, CDR1 is DFQATT and CDR2 SNEGSKA (reference sequence). With 3 bases removed from V and 0 bases from J, the gap between germline ends came to 8 bases. The CDR3 DNA reads as TGCAGTGCTAGGGTGGACTACCAAGAGACCCAGTACTTC. It encodes CSARVDYQETQYF.

The gene calls are TRBV6-5 and TRBJ2-5; 7 bases agree with TRBD2. Germline assignment: CDR1 MNHEY and CDR2 SVGAGI. V was pared by 0 bases and J by 4 bases, with 8 bases of the junction left unmatched. The CDR3 totals 16 residues. Written as DNA, the CDR3 is TGTGCCAGCAGTTACTCGGGGATAGGGAGGGGAGAGACCCAGTACTTC. Translation: CASSYSGIGRGETQYF.

With respect to this clonotype: A junction end diverges from the germline sequence, so it may reflect a read error. The J gene is TRBJ1-2, the V gene TRBV27; no clear D. The CDR3 covers 15 residues. The germline V gene has CDR1 MNHEY and CDR2 SMNVEV (reference sequence). CDR3 coding DNA: TGTGCCAACAGTTTTTCCGGCAGAGCTAACTATGGCTACACCTTC. Amino acid sequence: CANSFSGRANYGYTF.

The table lists this clonotype with a few counts. In DNA form, the CDR3 reads TGTGCCAGCGCTGTTTCGTGGCTTGGAGGGGTAGCTTTCTTT. It encodes CASAVSWLGGVAFF. This chain connects TRBV7-6 to TRBJ1-1; D perhaps matches TRBD1 (5 bases). The CDR3 covers 14 residues. V was shortened by 8 bases and J by 10 bases, with 23 bases between the two germline ends. In germline, CDR1 is SGHVS, CDR2 FNYEAQ.

The V call is TRBV7-3, the J call TRBJ1-1; no clear D. Per the germline V gene, CDR1 is SGHTA and CDR2 is FQGTGA. The length of the CDR3 is 12 residues. V was cut by 3 bases and J by 7 bases, with 9 bases left in between. The CDR3 region has the DNA TGTGCCAGCAGCTTGGATGCGGGTGAAGCTTTCTTT. Residues: CASSLDAGEAFF. Drawing the rest from reference TRBV7-3 and TRBJ1-1, the complete variable domain is GAGVSQTPSNKVTEKGKYVELRCDPISGHTALYWYRQSLGQGPEFLIYFQGTGAADDSGLPNDRFFAVRPEGSVSTLKIQRTERGDSAVYLCASSLDAGEAFFGQGTRLTVV.

The V gene is TRBV7-8, the J gene TRBJ2-7; 10 bases line up with TRBD2. The CDR3 is 15 amino acids. Germline V gene lookup returns CDR1 SGHVS and CDR2 FQNEAQ. J gave up 7 bases and V 6 bases, and 12 bases lay outside the gene matches. The CDR3 is CASRPSGGAFWEQYF. CDR3 nucleotide sequence: TGTGCCAGCAGACCAAGCGGGGGGGCCTTTTGGGAGCAGTACTTC. The whole variable domain, filled in from reference TRBV7-8 and TRBJ2-7, reads GAGVSQSPRYKVAKRGQDVALRCDPISGHVSLFWYQQALGQGPEFLTYFQNEAQLDKSGLPSDRFFAERPEGSVSTLKIQRTQQEDSAVYLCASRPSGGAFWEQYFGPGTRLTVT.

The rearrangement links TRBV6-1 to TRBJ1-1; 7 bases are a match to TRBD1. V trimming: 0 bases; J trimming: 2 bases; junction bases outside the gene matches: 3. The CDR3 consists of 15 residues. The germline V gene encodes CDR1 MNHNS and CDR2 SASEGT. The CDR3 sequence is CASSEAVGGNTEAFF. As DNA, the CDR3 is TGTGCCAGCAGTGAAGCGGTAGGGGGCAACACTGAAGCTTTCTTT.

The V and J genes are TRBV20-1 and TRBJ1-2; 9 bases are shared with TRBD1. Germline CDR1 and CDR2: DFQATT and SNEGSKA (reference sequence). This CDR3 contains 17 residues. The junction had 14 bases not matched to a gene; V was cut back by 1 base and J by 5 bases. CDR3 sequence reads: CSARAPLPTGQGYGYTF. DNA of the CDR3: TGCAGTGCTAGAGCCCCCCTCCCTACGGGACAGGGTTATGGCTACACCTTC.

The chain employs TRBV24-1 and TRBJ1-1; no definite D call. Deletions cut 4 bases from V and 1 base from J, with 12 bases between. CDR1 KGHDR and CDR2 SFDVKD come from the germline V gene. The CDR3 is 15 amino acids. The CDR3 region has the DNA TGTGCCACCAGTGAAAACACCCTAGAGAACACTGAAGCTTTCTTT. This translates into CATSENTLENTEAFF.

This chain links TRBV7-8 with TRBJ2-2; tentatively, D is TRBD1 or TRBD2 (7 bases each). V was pared by 0 bases and J by 2 bases, with 19 bases between. The V gene's germline CDR1 is SGHVS and CDR2 FQNEAQ. This CDR3 is 19 amino acids long. The CDR3 loop is CASSLARRGRGPNTGELFF. The CDR3 coding sequence is TGTGCCAGCAGCTTAGCGCGGAGGGGGCGGGGGCCTAACACCGGGGAGCTGTTTTTT. Looking up the rest from reference TRBV7-8 and TRBJ2-2 gives the full variable domain: GAGVSQSPRYKVAKRGQDVALRCDPISGHVSLFWYQQALGQGPEFLTYFQNEAQLDKSGLPSDRFFAERPEGSVSTLKIQRTQQEDSAVYLCASSLARRGRGPNTGELFFGEGSRLTVL.

The J gene is TRBJ1-4, the V gene TRBV2; D gene ambiguous. The CDR3 runs to 14 residues. V dropped 3 bases and J dropped 5 bases, with 10 bases sitting between them. Germline CDR1 reads SNHLY; CDR2 reads FYNNEI. DNA for the CDR3: TGTGCCAGCAGTGAGAGCAATATGAATGAAAAACTGTTTTTT. This encodes CASSESNMNEKLFF.

The chain employs TRBV20-1 and TRBJ2-7; 8 bases agree with TRBD1. Germline CDR1 reads DFQATT; CDR2 reads SNEGSKA (reference sequence). V dropped 5 bases and J dropped 0; count of bases not matched to a gene: 3. This CDR3 is built from 13 residues. CDR3 in amino acids: CSAGTGSSYEQYF. As DNA, the CDR3 is TGCAGTGCTGGGACAGGCAGCTCCTACGAGCAGTACTTC.

The chain carries TRBV12-5 and TRBJ2-1; possible D gene TRBD2, 7 bases. V lost 2 bases and J lost 2, with 10 bases in between. The CDR3 is 15 amino acids. Germline V gene data show CDR1 as LGHNT and CDR2 as FRNRAP. The CDR3 region has the DNA TGTGCTAGTGGTTTGAGGGGGGGGCCCTACAATGAGCAGTTCTTC. Protein: CASGLRGGPYNEQFF. Drawing the rest from reference TRBV12-5 and TRBJ2-1, the complete variable domain is DARVTQTPRHKVTEMGQEVTMRCQPILGHNTVFWYRQTMMQGLELLAYFRNRAPLDDSGMPKDRFSAEMPDATLATLKIQPSEPRDSAVYFCASGLRGGPYNEQFFGPGTRLTVL.

The chain employs TRBV6-2 or TRBV6-3 and TRBJ2-7; D not resolved. The germline V gene encodes CDR1 MNHEY and CDR2 SVGEGT. The CDR3 is 12 residues long. Trimming removed 4 bases from V and 0 bases from J, with 4 bases in between. The CDR3 loop reads CASSSLSYEQYF. The CDR3 DNA reads TGTGCCAGCAGTTCCCTCTCCTACGAGCAGTACTTC.